The 13 T cell receptor beta chains given below trace back to one sample, sequenced in a study of blood T cell repertoires in COVID-19. Clones were sequenced by immunoSEQ multiplex PCR, and TCRdb holds only the in-frame ones, with some missing. The sample lists about 84,000 clones; around three quarters were seen once. What was sequenced was peripheral blood. The receptors derive from a man in his fifties with active or convalescent COVID-19.

This clone came up many times. The gene calls are TRBV27 and TRBJ2-3; the D gene is possibly TRBD1 (5 bases). The CDR3 spans 14 residues. Germline CDR1 MNHEY, CDR2 SMNVEV (reference sequence). V was clipped by 2 bases and J by 2 bases, with 8 bases between them. The CDR3 DNA is TGTGCCAGCAGTTTACGCGGACACACAGATACGCAGTATTTT. It yields the protein CASSLRGHTDTQYF.

J is TRBJ1-5 and V is TRBV10-3, with TRBD1 as a possible D gene (6 bases). Trimming stripped 6 bases from V and 3 bases from J, with 12 bases between. Per the germline V gene, CDR1 is ENHRY and CDR2 is SYGVKD. This CDR3 comprises 14 residues. The CDR3 region has the DNA TGTGCCATCAGCCACAGGGAAGCCAATCAGCCCCAGCATTTT. This sequence encodes CAISHREANQPQHF.

The chain employs TRBV7-2 and TRBJ2-3, with 14 nucleotides matching TRBD2. The CDR3 length is 16 residues. V lost 6 bases to trimming and J lost 6 bases; unmatched junction nucleotides: 8. The germline gives CDR1 SGHTA, CDR2 FQGNSA. CDR3 sequence (DNA): TGTGCCAGCAGTCGACTAGCGGGGGGGTCAGCCGATACGCAGTATTTT. It specifies CASSRLAGGSADTQYF.

The rearrangement uses TRBV7-2 and TRBJ1-4; a possible D gene is TRBD1 (5 bases). Between the trimmed V and J ends, which lost 5 bases and 10 bases, there was a span of 20 bases. The CDR3 runs 15 residues. In germline, CDR1 is SGHTA, CDR2 FQGNSA. DNA for the CDR3: TGTGCCAGCAGCCCACCCCCGACGGGGGGGGGAAAACTGTTTTTT. Amino acid sequence: CASSPPPTGGGKLFF.

This sequence joins TRBV12-5 and TRBJ2-7, with 10 bases that match TRBD1. In germline, CDR1 is LGHNT, CDR2 FRNRAP. Germline trimming cut 6 bases from V and 5 bases from J; bases unmatched to any gene: 10. The length of the CDR3 is 15 residues. The CDR3 nucleotides are TGTGCTAGTGGGGAGGGACAGGGGCTAAAGGACGAGCAGTACTTC. Its protein product is CASGEGQGLKDEQYF.

The chain is built from TRBV29-1 and TRBJ1-4; D is uncertain. V was cut by 4 bases and J by 4 bases, with 7 bases left in between. The germline V gene encodes CDR1 SQVTM and CDR2 ANQGSEA. The CDR3 has 12 residues. The CDR3 region is CSVVGFNEKLFF. The DNA of the CDR3 is TGCAGCGTTGTCGGTTTTAATGAAAAACTGTTTTTT.

The genes are TRBV11-3 and TRBJ1-2, with 8 bases identical to TRBD1. Germline values: CDR1 SGHNT, CDR2 YENEEA. The CDR3 covers 17 residues. V dropped 0 bases and J dropped 4; count of bases not matched to a gene: 10. The CDR3 region has the DNA TGTGCCAGCAGCTTAGACTGGCAGGGGGCGATCAGCTATGGCTACACCTTC. The encoded protein is CASSLDWQGAISYGYTF.

CDR3 in DNA: TGTGCCAGTAGTATAGGGTACAGGGACACAGATACGCAGTATTTT. It is translated as CASSIGYRDTDTQYF. The chain joins TRBV19 to TRBJ2-3; D perhaps matches TRBD1 (6 bases). The CDR3 is 15 amino acids. Between the trimmed V and J ends, which lost 1 base and 2 bases, there was a span of 10 bases. From germline, CDR1 is LNHDA and CDR2 SQIVND (reference sequence).

The rearrangement links TRBV7-6 to TRBJ1-4; TRBD1 is a possible D gene (5 bases). The CDR3 spans 15 residues. CDR1 and CDR2 from the germline V gene are SGHVS and FNYEAQ. V lost 0 bases, J lost 7 bases, and 12 bases lay in between. As DNA, the CDR3 is TGTGCCAGCAGCTTAGCGCTGGGGGGAAGTGAAAAACTGTTTTTT. Encoded protein: CASSLALGGSEKLFF.

This rearrangement joins TRBV7-6 to TRBJ2-2, with 12 nucleotides matching TRBD2. This CDR3 region has 19 residues. The trim removed 5 bases at V and 0 bases at J, leaving 10 bases unmatched. CDR1 and CDR2 from the germline V gene are SGHVS and FNYEAQ. Written as DNA, the CDR3 is TGTGCCAGCAGCAAGCGGCTAGCGGGGGGGGACGCGAACACCGGGGAGCTGTTTTTT. As protein: CASSKRLAGGDANTGELFF.

The chain recombines TRBV6-2 or TRBV6-3 with TRBJ2-1; TRBD2 agrees at 10 bases. The V and J ends lost 4 bases and 9 bases, in that order; junction bases with no gene match: 6. Germline V lookup: CDR1 MNHEY, CDR2 SVGEGT. This CDR3 is built from 14 residues. CDR3 sequence (DNA): TGTGCCAGCAGTTCGGCTAGCGGGGGCCGTGAGCAGTTCTTC. It encodes CASSSASGGREQFF.

The table lists this clone with a few counts. V gene TRBV6-1 combines with J gene TRBJ1-4; the match to TRBD1 covers 10 bases. After removal of 0 bases from V and 5 bases from J, the junction contained 3 bases not matched to a gene. The V gene's germline CDR1 is MNHNS and CDR2 SASEGT. The CDR3 has 16 amino acids. DNA for the CDR3: TGTGCCAGCAGTGAAGCGAGGGGACAGGGGAATGAAAAACTGTTTTTT. As protein: CASSEARGQGNEKLFF.

The chain recombines TRBV27 with TRBJ1-2, with TRBD1 as a possible D gene (5 bases). The germline V gene has CDR1 MNHEY and CDR2 SMNVEV (reference sequence). This CDR3 comprises 13 residues. Trimming left V 8 bases short and J 6 bases short, with 16 bases between. CDR3 DNA sequence: TGTGCCAGCTCGGCACAGGATCGTCATGGCTACACCTTC. Translation: CASSAQDRHGYTF.